This TCR beta chain derives from a study of control samples from healthy donors and cancer patients. Assay: immunoSEQ multiplex PCR; the TCRdb copy retains only in-frame clones and omits some. This sample lists roughly 200,000 clones; its ten largest clones have roughly 2%. V lost 6 bases and J lost 5, with 17 bases in between. Looked up from germline, CDR1 is MDHEN and CDR2 is SYDVKM. The CDR3 has 14 residues. The chain is built from TRBV28 and TRBJ2-7; D tentatively reads TRBD1 or TRBD2 (5 bases each). The specimen sequenced was blood. The receptor comes from a woman aged 25 to 45 in good health. DNA for the CDR3: TGTGCCAGCAGGTCGGCTGGGGGAGTCCACGAGCAGTACTTC. Amino acids: CASRSAGGVHEQYF.